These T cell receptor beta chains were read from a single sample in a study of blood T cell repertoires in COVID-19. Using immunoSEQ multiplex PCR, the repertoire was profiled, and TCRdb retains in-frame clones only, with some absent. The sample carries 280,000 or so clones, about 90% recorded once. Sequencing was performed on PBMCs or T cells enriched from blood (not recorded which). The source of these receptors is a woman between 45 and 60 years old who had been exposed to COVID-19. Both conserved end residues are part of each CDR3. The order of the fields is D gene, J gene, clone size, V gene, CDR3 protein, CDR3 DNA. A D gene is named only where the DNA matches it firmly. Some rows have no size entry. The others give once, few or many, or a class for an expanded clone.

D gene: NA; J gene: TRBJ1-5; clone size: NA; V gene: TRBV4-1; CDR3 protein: CASSQASGSNQPQHF; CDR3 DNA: TGCGCCAGCAGCCAAGCTAGCGGTAGCAATCAGCCCCAGCATTTT
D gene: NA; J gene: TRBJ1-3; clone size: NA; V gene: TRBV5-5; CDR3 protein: CASSFQQGTAGNTIYF; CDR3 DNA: TGTGCCAGCAGCTTCCAGCAGGGAACCGCTGGAAACACCATATATTTT
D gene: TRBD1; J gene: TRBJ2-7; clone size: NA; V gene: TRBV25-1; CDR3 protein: CASSEGDWDRTSYEQYF; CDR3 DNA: TGTGCCAGCAGTGAAGGCGATTGGGACAGGACCTCCTACGAGCAGTACTTC
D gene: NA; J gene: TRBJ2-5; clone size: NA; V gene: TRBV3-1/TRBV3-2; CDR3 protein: CASSPDPFGEGTQYF; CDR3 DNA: TGTGCCAGCAGCCCGGACCCGTTTGGTGAGGGGACCCAGTACTTC
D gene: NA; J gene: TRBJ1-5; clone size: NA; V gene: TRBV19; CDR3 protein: CASSAGHWGNQPQHF; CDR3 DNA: TGTGCCAGTAGTGCAGGACACTGGGGCAATCAGCCCCAGCATTTT
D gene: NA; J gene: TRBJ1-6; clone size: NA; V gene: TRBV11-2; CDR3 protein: CASSPGGVSNSPLHF; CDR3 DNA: TGTGCCAGCAGCCCCGGGGGGGTCTCTAATTCACCCCTCCACTTT
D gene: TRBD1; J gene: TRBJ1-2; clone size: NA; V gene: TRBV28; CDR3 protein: CASSLFQTGQINYGYTF; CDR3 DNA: TGTGCCAGCAGTTTATTCCAAACGGGACAGATCAACTATGGCTACACCTTC
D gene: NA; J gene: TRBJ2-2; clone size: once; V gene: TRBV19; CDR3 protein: CASSIRDFTRGTGELFF; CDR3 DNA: TGTGCCAGTAGTATCAGGGACTTCACCCGGGGCACCGGGGAGCTGTTTTTT
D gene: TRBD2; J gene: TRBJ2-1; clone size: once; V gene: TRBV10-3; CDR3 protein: CAISERGGIDEQFF; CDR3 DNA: TGTGCCATCAGCGAGCGGGGGGGCATCGATGAGCAGTTCTTC
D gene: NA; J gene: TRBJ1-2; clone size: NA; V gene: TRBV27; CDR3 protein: CASSPPLGSGQLYGYTF; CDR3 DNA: TGTGCCAGCAGTCCCCCGCTAGGATCCGGACAGCTCTATGGCTACACCTTC
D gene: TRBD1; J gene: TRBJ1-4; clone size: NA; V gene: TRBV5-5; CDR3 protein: CASSRTGDGEKLFF; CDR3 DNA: TGTGCCAGCAGCCGGACAGGGGATGGTGAAAAACTGTTTTTT
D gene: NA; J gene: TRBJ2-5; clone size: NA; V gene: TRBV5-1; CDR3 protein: CASSGGRGTQYF; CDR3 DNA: TGCGCCAGCTCTGGGGGCCGCGGGACCCAGTACTTC
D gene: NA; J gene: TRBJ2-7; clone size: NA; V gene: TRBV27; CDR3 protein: CASSVETGNTYEQYF; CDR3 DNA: TGTGCCAGCAGCGTTGAGACAGGTAACACCTACGAGCAGTACTTC
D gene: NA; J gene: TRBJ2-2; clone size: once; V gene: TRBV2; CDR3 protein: CASSSGNIIAASNTGELFF; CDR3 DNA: TGTGCCAGCAGCTCGGGAAATATAATAGCGGCGTCGAACACCGGGGAGCTGTTTTTT
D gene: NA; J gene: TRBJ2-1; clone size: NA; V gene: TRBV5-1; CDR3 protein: CASSLGGGSYNEQFF; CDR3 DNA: TGCGCCAGCAGCTTGGGAGGGGGCTCCTACAATGAGCAGTTCTTC
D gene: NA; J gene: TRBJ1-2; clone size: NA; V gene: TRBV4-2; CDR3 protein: CASSQASDSSYGYTF; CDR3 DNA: TGTGCCAGCAGCCAGGCCTCCGACAGCAGCTATGGCTACACCTTC
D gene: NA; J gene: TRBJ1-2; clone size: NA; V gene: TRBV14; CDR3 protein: CASSRVQVGRYYGYTF; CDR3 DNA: TGTGCCAGCAGCCGCGTGCAGGTGGGGCGATATTATGGCTACACCTTC
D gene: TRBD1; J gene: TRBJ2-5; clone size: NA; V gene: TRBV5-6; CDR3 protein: CASSSPPDRVRETQYF; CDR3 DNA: TGTGCCAGCAGCTCGCCACCGGACAGGGTGAGGGAGACCCAGTACTTC
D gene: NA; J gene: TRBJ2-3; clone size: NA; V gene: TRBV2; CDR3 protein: CASSVPGARAQYF; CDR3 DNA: TGTGCCAGCAGTGTTCCAGGGGCGCGGGCGCAGTATTTT
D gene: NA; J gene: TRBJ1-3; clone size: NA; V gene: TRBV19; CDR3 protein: CASSIAQTSSGNTIYF; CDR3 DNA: TGTGCCAGTAGTATAGCACAGACGAGCTCTGGAAACACCATATATTTT
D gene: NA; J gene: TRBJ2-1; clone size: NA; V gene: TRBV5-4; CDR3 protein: CASSFPSGTTYNEQFF; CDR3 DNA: TGTGCCAGCAGCTTCCCTTCCGGGACAACCTACAATGAGCAGTTCTTC
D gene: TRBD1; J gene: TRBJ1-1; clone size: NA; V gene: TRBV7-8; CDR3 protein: CASSLANRGLLNTEAFF; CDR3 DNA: TGTGCCAGCAGCTTAGCGAACAGGGGACTCCTGAACACTGAAGCTTTCTTT
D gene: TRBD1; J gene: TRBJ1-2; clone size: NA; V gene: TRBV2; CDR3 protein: CASSSGTGSRYGYTF; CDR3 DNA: TGTGCCAGCAGTTCCGGGACAGGGAGTCGATATGGCTACACCTTC
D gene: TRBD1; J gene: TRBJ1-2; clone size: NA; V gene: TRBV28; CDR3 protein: CASSGQGRDYGYTF; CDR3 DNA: TGTGCCAGCAGTGGACAGGGGCGCGACTATGGCTACACCTTC
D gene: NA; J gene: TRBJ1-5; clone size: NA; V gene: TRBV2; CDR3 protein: CASSSGTLNQPQHF; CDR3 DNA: TGTGCCAGCAGTTCCGGGACACTTAATCAGCCCCAGCATTTT
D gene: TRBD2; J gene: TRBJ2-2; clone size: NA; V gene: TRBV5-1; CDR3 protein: CASSLRLAGSTGELFF; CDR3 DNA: TGCGCCAGCAGCTTACGTCTAGCGGGGAGCACCGGGGAGCTGTTTTTT
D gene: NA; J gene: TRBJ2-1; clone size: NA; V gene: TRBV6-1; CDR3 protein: CASSEHPGNEQFF; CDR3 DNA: TGTGCCAGCAGTGAACACCCGGGGAATGAGCAGTTCTTC
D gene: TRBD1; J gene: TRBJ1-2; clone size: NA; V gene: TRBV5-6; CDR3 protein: CASSSGPGTATNYGYTF; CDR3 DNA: TGTGCCAGCAGTTCTGGACCCGGGACAGCCACTAACTATGGCTACACCTTC
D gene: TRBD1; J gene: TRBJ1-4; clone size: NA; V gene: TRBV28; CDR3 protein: CASSSRQGSNEKLFF; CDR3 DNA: TGTGCCAGCAGTTCAAGACAGGGTTCGAATGAAAAACTGTTTTTT
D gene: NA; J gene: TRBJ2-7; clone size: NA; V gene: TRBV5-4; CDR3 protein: CASSLVQGGPYEQYF; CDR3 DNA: TGTGCCAGCAGCTTGGTTCAGGGAGGCCCCTACGAGCAGTACTTC
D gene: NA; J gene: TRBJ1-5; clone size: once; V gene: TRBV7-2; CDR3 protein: CASQGQSNQPQHF; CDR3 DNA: TGTGCCAGCCAGGGACAAAGCAATCAGCCCCAGCATTTT
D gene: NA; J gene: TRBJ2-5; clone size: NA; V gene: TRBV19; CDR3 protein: CASSIEGVQETQYF; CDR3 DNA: TGTGCCAGTAGTATAGAAGGAGTACAAGAGACCCAGTACTTC
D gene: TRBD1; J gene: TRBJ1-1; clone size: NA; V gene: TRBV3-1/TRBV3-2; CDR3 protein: CASSPGQGITEAFF; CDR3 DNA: TGTGCCAGCAGCCCTGGACAGGGGATAACTGAAGCTTTCTTT
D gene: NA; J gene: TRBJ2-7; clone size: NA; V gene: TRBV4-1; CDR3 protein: CASSQYTDIISPEQYF; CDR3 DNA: TGCGCCAGCAGCCAATACACGGACATAATCTCACCCGAGCAGTACTTC
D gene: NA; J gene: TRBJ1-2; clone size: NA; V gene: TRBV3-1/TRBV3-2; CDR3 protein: CASSQDPAGFYGYTF; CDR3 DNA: TGTGCCAGCAGCCAAGACCCGGCGGGCTTCTATGGCTACACCTTC
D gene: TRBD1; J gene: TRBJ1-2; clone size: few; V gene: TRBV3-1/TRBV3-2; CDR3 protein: CASSQSGTGLYGYTF; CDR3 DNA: TGTGCCAGCAGCCAGTCCGGGACAGGGCTTTATGGCTACACCTTC
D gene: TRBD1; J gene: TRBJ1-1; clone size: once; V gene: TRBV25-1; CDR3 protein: CASSALGRGLTEAFF; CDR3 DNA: TGTGCCAGCAGTGCCCTCGGCAGGGGGCTAACTGAAGCTTTCTTT
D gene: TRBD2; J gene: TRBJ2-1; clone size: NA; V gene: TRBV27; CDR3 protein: CASSPETSGGANEQFF; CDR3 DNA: TGTGCCAGCAGTCCCGAGACTAGCGGGGGGGCGAATGAGCAGTTCTTC
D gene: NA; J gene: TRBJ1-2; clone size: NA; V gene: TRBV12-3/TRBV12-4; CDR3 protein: CASSLSRYGYTF; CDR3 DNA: TGTGCCAGCAGTTTGTCGCGATATGGCTACACCTTC
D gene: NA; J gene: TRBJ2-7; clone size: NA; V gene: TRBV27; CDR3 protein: CASSRRTGMYEQYF; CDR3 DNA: TGTGCCAGCAGTCGCCGAACAGGGATGTACGAGCAGTACTTC
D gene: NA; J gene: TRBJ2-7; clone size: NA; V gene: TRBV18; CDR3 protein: CASSPDRETYEQYF; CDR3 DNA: TGTGCCAGCTCACCCGACCGGGAAACCTACGAGCAGTACTTC
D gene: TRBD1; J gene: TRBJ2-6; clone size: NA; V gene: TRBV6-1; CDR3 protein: CASSERAGGVLTF; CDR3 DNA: TGTGCCAGCAGTGAAAGGGCAGGGGGCGTCCTGACTTTC
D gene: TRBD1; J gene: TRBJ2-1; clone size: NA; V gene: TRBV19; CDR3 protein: CASSIMALGQGATYEQFF; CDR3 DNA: TGTGCCAGTAGTATTATGGCCCTGGGACAGGGCGCTACATATGAGCAGTTCTTC
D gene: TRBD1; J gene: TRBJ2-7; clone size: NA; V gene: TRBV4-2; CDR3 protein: CASSQLQGARDEQYF; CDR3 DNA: TGTGCCAGCAGCCAGCTACAGGGGGCGCGAGACGAGCAGTACTTC
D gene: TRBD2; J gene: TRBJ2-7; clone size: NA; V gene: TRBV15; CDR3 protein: CATSRDLAGGYEQYF; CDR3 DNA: TGTGCCACCAGCAGAGACCTAGCGGGGGGTTACGAGCAGTACTTC
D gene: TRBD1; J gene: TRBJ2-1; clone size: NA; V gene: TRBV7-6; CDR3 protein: CASSLSGTGAPREQFF; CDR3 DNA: TGTGCCAGCAGCTTATCGGGGACAGGGGCTCCCAGGGAGCAGTTCTTC
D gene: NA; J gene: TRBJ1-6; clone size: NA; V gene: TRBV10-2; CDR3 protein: CASSEWRATPLHF; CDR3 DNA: TGCGCCAGCAGTGAGTGGAGGGCGACACCCCTCCACTTT
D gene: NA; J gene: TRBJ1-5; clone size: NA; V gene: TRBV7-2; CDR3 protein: CASSAYYGLNQPQHF; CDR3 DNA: TGTGCCAGCAGCGCCTACTACGGACTGAATCAGCCCCAGCATTTT
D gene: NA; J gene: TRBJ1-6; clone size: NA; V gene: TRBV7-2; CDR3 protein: CASSLSNQGMNSPLHF; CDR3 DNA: TGTGCCAGCAGCTTGAGTAATCAGGGGATGAATTCACCCCTCCACTTT
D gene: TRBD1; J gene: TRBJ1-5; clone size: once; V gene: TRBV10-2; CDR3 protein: CASSPGQRNQPQHF; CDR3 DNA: TGCGCCAGCAGCCCGGGACAGCGCAATCAGCCCCAGCATTTT
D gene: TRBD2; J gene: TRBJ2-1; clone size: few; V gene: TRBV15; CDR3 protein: CATSRGLAGENYNEQFF; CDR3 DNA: TGTGCCACCAGCAGGGGACTAGCGGGGGAGAACTACAATGAGCAGTTCTTC
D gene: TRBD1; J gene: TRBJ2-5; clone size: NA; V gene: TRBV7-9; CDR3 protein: CASSMGQGPQETQYF; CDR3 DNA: TGTGCCAGCAGCATGGGACAGGGCCCACAAGAGACCCAGTACTTC